This T cell receptor (beta chain) stems from a study of T and B cells in COVID-19 patients. The wider study: COVID-19 patients gave peripheral blood either during active infection or after recovery. The recovered patients had mostly mild to moderate COVID-19 with outpatient management. Study-level results: Patients with COVID-19 reportedly showed strongly skewed T cell receptor beta variable and joining gene usage.

Blood genomic DNA input for TRB amplification was 250-500 ng. After removal of 2 bases from V and 14 bases from J, the junction contained 8 bases not matched to a gene. The CDR3 is 14 amino acids. CDR1 is SEHNR, CDR2 FQNEAQ, per germline (reference sequence). This clonotype appeared a few times. Its antigen is unknown. TRB rearrangements were amplified by multiplex PCR with BIOMED2 TRB-A/B primers. TCRdb itself ran the multiplex PCR reads through MiXCR, one entry per CDR3 protein. The table lists around 8,000 distinct CDR3 sequences, roughly 31% of them singletons, with 15% to 20% in the top ten. The source of this sequence is a human donor with active COVID-19. Sample: blood. This chain links TRBV7-9 with TRBJ1-4, with 10 positions matching TRBD1. The DNA for the CDR3 is TGTGCCAGCAGCTTATTGGGACAGGGGATTTCGCTGTTTTTT. This gives the protein CASSLLGQGISLFF.